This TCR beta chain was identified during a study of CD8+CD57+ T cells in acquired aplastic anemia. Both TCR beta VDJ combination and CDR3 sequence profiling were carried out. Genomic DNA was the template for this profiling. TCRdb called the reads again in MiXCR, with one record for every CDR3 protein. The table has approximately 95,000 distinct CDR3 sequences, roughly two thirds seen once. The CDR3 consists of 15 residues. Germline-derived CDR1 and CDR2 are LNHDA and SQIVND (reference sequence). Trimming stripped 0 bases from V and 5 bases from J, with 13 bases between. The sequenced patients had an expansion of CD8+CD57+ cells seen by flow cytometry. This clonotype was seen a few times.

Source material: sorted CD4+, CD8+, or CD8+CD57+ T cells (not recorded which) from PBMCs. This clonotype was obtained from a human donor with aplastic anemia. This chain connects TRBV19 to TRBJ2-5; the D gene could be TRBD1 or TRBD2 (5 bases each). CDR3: CASSIDLRDLETQYF. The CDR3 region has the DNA TGTGCCAGTAGTATAGATCTCAGGGACCTGGAGACCCAGTACTTC.